Shown below are 19 T cell receptor beta chains from a single sample sequenced in a study of blood T cell repertoires in COVID-19. Produced via immunoSEQ multiplex PCR; TCRdb's table is partial and in-frame only. The table includes more than 200,000 clones, approximately 81% detected once. Material for sequencing was peripheral blood. These receptors all stem from an elderly woman with COVID-19, enrolled during active disease.

This clone has more than one count but fewer than ten. The chain joins TRBV27 to TRBJ1-2; no reliable D call. The CDR3 has 14 residues. Trimming removed 7 bases at V and 4 bases at J, with 16 bases between. CDR1 MNHEY and CDR2 SMNVEV come from the germline V gene (reference sequence). The CDR3 reads CASTDNPMVYGYTF. In DNA form, the CDR3 reads TGTGCCAGCACCGACAACCCTATGGTCTATGGCTACACCTTC.

The chain carries TRBV5-1 and TRBJ2-1; 7 positions match TRBD1. Germline V lookup: CDR1 SGHRS, CDR2 YFSETQ. CDR3 size: 14 residues. The trim removed 4 bases at V and 4 bases at J, leaving 5 bases unmatched. The CDR3 DNA follows: TGCGCCAGCAGCCCCCGGGACAGTTACAATGAGCAGTTCTTC. This sequence encodes CASSPRDSYNEQFF.

This chain uses TRBV4-1 with TRBJ2-1; D possibly corresponds to TRBD2 (6 bases). Per the germline V gene, CDR1 is MGHRA and CDR2 is YSYEKL. The CDR3 contains 17 residues. V dropped 2 bases and J dropped 0 bases, with 14 bases sitting between them. CDR3 protein: CASSQSYRGSSYNEQFF. The CDR3 DNA follows: TGCGCCAGCAGCCAAAGTTACCGGGGGAGCTCCTACAATGAGCAGTTCTTC.

In its sample, this clone was seen once. The gene calls are TRBV3-1 (or the pseudogene TRBV3-2) and TRBJ2-5; maybe TRBD2 (5 bases). Per germline, CDR1 LGHDT and CDR2 YNNKEL (reference sequence). V gave up 1 base and J gave up 9 bases, with 15 bases separating them. This CDR3 region has 14 residues. The CDR3 sequence is CASSQGRLAEAQYF. The DNA of the CDR3 is TGTGCCAGCAGCCAAGGACGGTTGGCGGAGGCCCAGTACTTC.

The genes are TRBV18 and TRBJ1-1; 9 nucleotides align to TRBD1. CDR3 size: 15 residues. The germline V gene encodes CDR1 KGHSH and CDR2 LQKENI. J gave up 4 bases and V 3 bases, and 6 bases lay outside the gene matches. The chain's CDR3 is CASSPRDRESTEAFF. For the CDR3, the DNA is TGTGCCAGCTCACCGCGGGACAGGGAGTCCACTGAAGCTTTCTTT.

This chain connects TRBV5-4 to TRBJ2-5, with TRBD2 matching 15 bases. There are 16 residues in the CDR3. Germline V gene lookup returns CDR1 SGHNT and CDR2 YYREEE (reference sequence). Trimming at V came to 4 bases and at J to 5 bases, leaving 6 bases not matched to a gene. The CDR3 DNA reads TGTGCCAGCAGCACTCGGACTAGCGGGGGGGCTGAGACCCAGTACTTC. This gives the protein CASSTRTSGGAETQYF.

The chain links TRBV18 to TRBJ1-3; 7 bases match TRBD1. The CDR3 is 17 amino acids. Germline V lookup: CDR1 KGHSH, CDR2 LQKENI. Losses at the gene ends were 2 bases for V and 0 bases for J; bases not matched to a gene: 7. The CDR3 region is CASSPRQGADSGNTIYF. The DNA for the CDR3 is TGTGCCAGCTCACCAAGACAGGGTGCTGACTCTGGAAACACCATATATTTT.

The V gene is TRBV28, the J gene TRBJ1-2; 7 bases are shared with TRBD1. Germline V gene sequence: CDR1 MDHEN, CDR2 SYDVKM. The CDR3 contains 13 residues. V lost 6 bases, J lost 8 bases, and 9 bases stayed unmatched. CDR3 in DNA: TGTGCCAGCAGCGGACAGGCCTCGGGGGGCTACACCTTC. Its protein product is CASSGQASGGYTF.

The V call is TRBV6-1, the J call TRBJ2-7, with unresolved D. The CDR3 is 13 amino acids. Between the trimmed V and J ends, which lost 1 base and 4 bases, there was a span of 8 bases. Per the germline V gene, CDR1 is MNHNS and CDR2 is SASEGT. CDR3 nucleotide sequence: TGTGCCAGCAGTGAAGGTGTCGTTTACGAGCAGTACGTC. Translated, it gives CASSEGVVYEQYV.

About this clone: The sample has other DNA sequences that encode this CDR3 too. The chain carries TRBV5-1 and TRBJ1-1, with 8 bases lining up with TRBD1. The germline gives CDR1 SGHRS, CDR2 YFSETQ. V was pared by 3 bases and J by 1 base, with 2 bases of the junction left unmatched. This CDR3 has 14 amino acids. This CDR3 is CASSSQGGNTEAFF. The CDR3 region has the DNA TGCGCCAGCAGCTCACAGGGGGGGAACACTGAAGCTTTCTTT. Filled out from reference TRBV5-1 and TRBJ1-1, the complete variable domain reads KAGVTQTPRYLIKTRGQQVTLSCSPISGHRSVSWYQQTPGQGLQFLFEYFSETQRNKGNFPGRFSGRQFSNSRSEMNVSTLELGDSALYLCASSSQGGNTEAFFGQGTRLTVV.

V usage is TRBV23-1 and J usage is TRBJ1-1; 11 bases line up with TRBD1. TRBV23-1 belongs to the ORF category, with a function that is uncertain. This CDR3 region has 14 residues. V shed 9 bases and J 0 bases; nucleotides not matched to a gene: 3. The CDR3 coding sequence is TGCGCCAGGGACAGGGGGCGAATGAACACTGAAGCTTTCTTT. As protein: CARDRGRMNTEAFF.

The count of this clone is one. The rearrangement joins TRBV3-1 (or the pseudogene TRBV3-2) to TRBJ2-1, with 10 bases fitting TRBD1. Germline V gene lookup returns CDR1 LGHDT and CDR2 YNNKEL (reference sequence). V was clipped by 1 base and J by 9 bases; unmatched bases: 6. CDR3 length: 15 amino acids. The CDR3 loop reads CASSQGQGAGGEQFF. Here the CDR3 DNA reads TGTGCCAGCAGCCAAGGACAGGGGGCGGGCGGTGAGCAGTTCTTC.

The chain links TRBV10-3 to TRBJ1-2; 9 positions match TRBD1. This CDR3 contains 16 residues. The V segment lost 4 bases and the J segment 0 bases; nucleotides outside the gene matches: 6. CDR1 and CDR2 (germline): ENHRY, SYGVKD. The CDR3 coding sequence is TGTGCCATCAGTGGCTTGGACAGGGGATCTAACTATGGCTACACCTTC. Its protein is CAISGLDRGSNYGYTF.

V usage is TRBV5-4 and J usage is TRBJ1-2; tentatively, D is TRBD1 (6 bases). Trimming cost V 5 bases and J 4 bases, with 18 bases left between them. CDR3 length: 15 residues. Germline CDR1 is SGHNT and CDR2 is YYREEE (reference sequence). CDR3 sequence (DNA): TGTGCCAGCAGGGGGACGGACAGTGCCTTCTATGGCTACACCTTC. Translated: CASRGTDSAFYGYTF.

The J gene is TRBJ1-1, the V gene TRBV6-6; D may be TRBD1 (5 bases). This CDR3 is 14 amino acids long. Between the trimmed V and J ends, which lost 2 bases and 5 bases, there was a span of 12 bases. Germline assignment: CDR1 MNHNY and CDR2 SVGAGI (reference sequence). The DNA of the CDR3 is TGTGCCAGCAGTTACCCCGAAGGGGCAACTGAAGCTTTCTTT. Its protein product is CASSYPEGATEAFF.

This rearrangement joins TRBV7-9 to TRBJ1-1, with 7 bases matching TRBD1. CDR3 length equals 12 residues. Trimming removed 8 bases from V and 2 bases from J; junction bases left unmatched: 2. Looked up from germline, CDR1 is SEHNR and CDR2 is FQNEAQ (reference sequence). As DNA, the CDR3 is TGTGCCAGCGACAGGGTAAACACTGAAGCTTTCTTT. Its protein product is CASDRVNTEAFF.

The chain employs TRBV6-2 or TRBV6-3 and TRBJ2-7; TRBD2 agrees at 12 bases. In germline, CDR1 is MNHEY, CDR2 SVGEGT. The CDR3 length is 15 residues. The trim removed 6 bases at V and 7 bases at J, leaving 10 bases unmatched. The CDR3 DNA reads as TGTGCCAGCAGCACTCCTAGCGGGGGGGCCAGGGAGCAGTACTTC. It yields the protein CASSTPSGGAREQYF.

The CDR3 region has the DNA TGTGCCAGCGCCTGGACTAGCGGGGGAACAGATACGCAGTATTTT. Translation gives CASAWTSGGTDTQYF. This chain connects TRBV9 to TRBJ2-3; 13 bases align to TRBD2. CDR3 length: 15 residues. Germline assignment: CDR1 SGDLS and CDR2 YYNGEE. Trimming removed 7 bases from V and 3 bases from J; junction bases left unmatched: 5.

The sample holds one count of this clone. The V gene is TRBV7-2, the J gene TRBJ2-1; TRBD2 matches 7 bases. This CDR3 region has 14 residues. Germline V lookup: CDR1 SGHTA, CDR2 FQGNSA. The trim removed 4 bases at V and 7 bases at J, leaving 7 bases unmatched. The CDR3 sequence is CASSSGTKINEQFF. CDR3 in DNA: TGTGCCAGCAGCTCAGGGACTAAGATAAATGAGCAGTTCTTC.